This TCR beta chain stems from a study of post-analysis software for immune sequencing data. This clonotype was seen many times. Its antigen is as yet unknown. Findings and caveats of the study: Controls showed significantly higher normalized Chao1 diversity than did multiple sclerosis patients.

cDNA libraries for TCR beta contained unique molecular identifiers. TCRdb used MiXCR to reprocess the PCR reads, holding one entry per CDR3 protein. The sample lists under 200,000 distinct CDR3 sequences, over 25% occurring once. Sequenced input: blood. The TCR sequence derives from a girl under 18 with multiple sclerosis.

CDR3 nucleotide sequence: TGTGCCAGCAGCTTAGGGGCTCGGGGACCCTCTGGGGCCAACGTCCTGACTTTC. Amino acids: CASSLGARGPSGANVLTF. The rearrangement links TRBV7-8 to TRBJ2-6; D possibly matches TRBD1 or TRBD2 (5 bases each). CDR1 and CDR2 (germline): SGHVS, FQNEAQ. Trimming took off 1 base at V and 0 bases at J, with 13 bases between the two ends. The CDR3 contains 18 residues. Full variable domain (outside the CDR3, taken from reference TRBV7-8 and TRBJ2-6): GAGVSQSPRYKVAKRGQDVALRCDPISGHVSLFWYQQALGQGPEFLTYFQNEAQLDKSGLPSDRFFAERPEGSVSTLKIQRTQQEDSAVYLCASSLGARGPSGANVLTFGAGSRLTVL.